One sample yielded the 3 T cell receptor beta chains listed below, sequenced in a study of shared clonotypes between healthy human individuals (dated by TCRdb to the early 2020s). For the CD8 naive samples, CD45RO-negative cells were positively selected for CCR7, yielding a CD45RA+CCR7+ population from which TemRA cells were excluded. Library preparation was by the immunoSEQ multiplex PCR assay. Not all clones reach the TCRdb copy of this immuneACCESS table, which keeps in-frame sequences only. Checked studies attribute under half of the gap to unresolved V genes and leave the rest unexplained. The sample contains roughly 2,000,000 clones, about 95% of them found a single time. The ten most abundant clones make up around 1.2% of the sample. The source material was naive CD8+ T cells sorted from blood. The label giving this sample's cell subset or site can be read as: CD45RA+CCR7+. Every receptor here comes from a man aged 18 to 35 in good health.

The chain combines TRBV28 with TRBJ2-3; either TRBD1 or TRBD2 may supply D (6 bases each). V shed 8 bases and J shed 1 base, with 16 bases lying between them. The CDR3 spans 15 residues. CDR1 and CDR2 (germline): MDHEN, SYDVKM. The CDR3 bases are TGTGCCAGCGAGAACCCGGGGGCGGGCACAGATACGCAGTATTTT. It translates to CASENPGAGTDTQYF.

V gene TRBV6-5 combines with J gene TRBJ2-1, with 9 bases that match TRBD2. J was trimmed by 6 bases and V by 1 base; bases with no gene match: 4. Per germline, CDR1 MNHEY and CDR2 SVGAGI. The CDR3 consists of 15 residues. CDR3 bases: TGTGCCAGCAGTTACTTCACTAGCGGGTCCAATGAGCAGTTCTTC. Translated, it gives CASSYFTSGSNEQFF.

The rearrangement links TRBV30 to TRBJ2-2; unclear D gene. CDR3 length equals 11 residues. Looked up from germline, CDR1 is GTSNPN and CDR2 is SVGIG (reference sequence). Between the trimmed V and J ends, which lost 3 bases and 4 bases, there was a span of 3 bases. The CDR3 DNA follows: TGTGCCTGGAGCTTCACCGGGGAGCTGTTTTTT. Translation: CAWSFTGELFF.